Presented here are 20 T cell receptor beta chains from one specimen sequenced in a study of graft-versus-host responses after intestinal transplantation. Produced via immunoSEQ multiplex PCR; TCRdb's table is partial and in-frame only. This table has about 22,000 clones, 55% to 60% appearing once. Source: alloreactive CD4+ T cells from a mixed lymphocyte reaction culture, taken before intestinal transplant. Subset given: CFSE-low proliferating T cells sorted from roughly six-day pre-transplant mixed lymphocyte reaction (GvH or HvG direction). The source of these receptors is a human patient who received an intestinal transplant.

The V gene is TRBV7-6, the J gene TRBJ1-1, with D perhaps TRBD1 (5 bases). V lost 2 bases and J 1 base, leaving 5 bases between the germline ends. Germline V gene sequence: CDR1 SGHVS, CDR2 FNYEAQ. This CDR3 spans 13 amino acids. The CDR3 spells CASSLTGNTEAFF. The CDR3 DNA reads as TGTGCCAGCAGCTTAACAGGGAACACTGAAGCTTTCTTT.

The chain recombines TRBV10-3 with TRBJ2-2, with 8 bases fitting TRBD2. The length of the CDR3 is 18 residues. Unmatched junction bases numbered 7, after V lost 1 base and J lost 0 bases. Germline loops: CDR1 ENHRY, CDR2 SYGVKD. The CDR3 spells CAISEYAAGASNTGELFF. The CDR3 DNA is TGTGCCATCAGTGAGTATGCAGCGGGGGCCTCGAACACCGGGGAGCTGTTTTTT.

V gene TRBV29-1 combines with J gene TRBJ1-1; 7 positions agree with TRBD1. V trimming: 5 bases; J trimming: 5 bases; junction bases outside the gene matches: 17. The germline V gene has CDR1 SQVTM and CDR2 ANQGSEA. The CDR3 loop spans 16 amino acids. CDR3 DNA: TGCAGCGTTTATTTACAGGGGCAAACTTGGTCGACTGAAGCTTTCTTT. Its protein product is CSVYLQGQTWSTEAFF.

This clone was seen more than once but under ten times. The chain joins TRBV30 to TRBJ2-7, with TRBD1 identical over 8 bases. The CDR3 length is 13 residues. CDR1 is GTSNPN, CDR2 SVGIG, per germline (reference sequence). With 3 bases clipped from V and 7 bases from J, the junction kept 8 bases outside the gene matches. CDR3: CAWSRQGMGEQYF. The CDR3 DNA reads TGTGCCTGGAGCCGACAGGGGATGGGGGAGCAGTACTTC.

J is TRBJ1-4 and V is TRBV6-1, with D possibly being TRBD1 (6 bases). V was shortened by 8 bases and J by 3 bases, with 13 bases between the two germline ends. CDR1 and CDR2 from the germline V gene are MNHNS and SASEGT. This CDR3 has 14 amino acids. The CDR3 region is CASGKGGSNEKLFF. The CDR3 coding sequence is TGTGCCAGCGGAAAGGGGGGGTCTAATGAAAAACTGTTTTTT.

This chain uses TRBV4-2 with TRBJ2-3, with 9 bases aligning to TRBD2. This CDR3 is built from 17 residues. V lost 1 base and J lost 2; bases outside the gene matches: 7. Germline V CDR1 and CDR2: LGHNA, YNFKEQ. CDR3 nucleotide sequence: TGTGCCAGCAGCCAAGTAGTCGGGACTAGCCTCACAGATACGCAGTATTTT. This translates into CASSQVVGTSLTDTQYF.

This clone was recorded a few times. The chain recombines TRBV20-1 with TRBJ2-7; no definite D call. The V gene lost 1 base and the J gene lost 4 bases, with 5 bases spanning the gap. This CDR3 comprises 11 residues. Per the germline V gene, CDR1 is DFQATT and CDR2 is SNEGSKA (reference sequence). In DNA form, the CDR3 reads TGCAGTGCTAGAGTACTTTACGAGCAGTACTTC. Translated, it gives CSARVLYEQYF.

With respect to this clone: Germline is not matched at one junction end, which may reflect a read error. This chain uses TRBV19 with TRBJ2-7; a weak D match, TRBD1 (5 bases). The CDR3 spans 11 residues. Germline V gene sequence: CDR1 LNHDA, CDR2 SQIVND (reference sequence). In DNA, the CDR3 is TGTGCCAGTAGTATTGGGGCCCAGTTATTCTTC. Protein: CASSIGAQLFF.

The chain carries TRBV6-5 and TRBJ1-4, with a tentative D call TRBD1 (6 bases). Between the trimmed V and J ends, which lost 6 bases and 7 bases, there was a span of 18 bases. The germline CDR1 and CDR2 sequences are MNHEY and SVGAGI. This CDR3 contains 15 residues. DNA for the CDR3: TGTGCCAGCAGCCCCTCGGACAGTGGAGCTGAAAAACTGTTTTTT. Protein sequence: CASSPSDSGAEKLFF.

This clone showed up just a few times. V usage is TRBV9 and J usage is TRBJ1-1, with 7 bases that match TRBD1. V dropped 0 bases and J dropped 4; count of bases not matched to a gene: 0. The CDR3 covers 13 residues. CDR1 is SGDLS, CDR2 YYNGEE, per germline. CDR3 residues: CASSVDRGTEAFF. The CDR3 DNA reads as TGTGCCAGCAGCGTAGACAGGGGCACTGAAGCTTTCTTT.

This sequence joins TRBV7-8 and TRBJ2-7; tentative D call: TRBD1 (6 bases). The CDR3 runs to 14 residues. Germline V lookup: CDR1 SGHVS, CDR2 FQNEAQ. V dropped 4 bases and J dropped 7 bases, with 17 bases sitting between them. The DNA for the CDR3 is TGTGCCAGCAGCTGGGGACAACCGTCGGGTGAGCAGTACTTC. This encodes CASSWGQPSGEQYF.

The V and J genes are TRBV7-2 and TRBJ2-5; TRBD2 matches 9 bases. The CDR3 spans 16 residues. V trimming: 5 bases; J trimming: 4 bases; junction bases outside the gene matches: 11. The germline CDR1 and CDR2 sequences are SGHTA and FQGNSA. CDR3 residues: CASSPLGRGGRETQYF. The CDR3 DNA reads TGTGCCAGCAGCCCCCTAGGGCGGGGGGGCCGAGAGACCCAGTACTTC. Looking up the rest from reference TRBV7-2 and TRBJ2-5 gives the full variable domain: GAGVSQSPSNKVTEKGKDVELRCDPISGHTALYWYRQSLGQGLEFLIYFQGNSAPDKSGLPSDRFSAERTGGSVSTLTIQRTQQEDSAVYLCASSPLGRGGRETQYFGPGTRLLVL.

This clone has more than one count but fewer than ten. V is TRBV7-3 and J is TRBJ2-2, with D hard to call. The CDR3 consists of 13 residues. V lost 4 bases and J 4 bases, leaving 7 bases between the germline ends. CDR1 and CDR2 from the germline V gene are SGHTA and FQGTGA. The CDR3: CASSSGPTGELFF. CDR3 bases: TGTGCCAGCAGCTCCGGTCCCACCGGGGAGCTGTTTTTT. Full variable domain (remainder filled in from reference TRBV7-3 and TRBJ2-2): GAGVSQTPSNKVTEKGKYVELRCDPISGHTALYWYRQSLGQGPEFLIYFQGTGAADDSGLPNDRFFAVRPEGSVSTLKIQRTERGDSAVYLCASSSGPTGELFFGEGSRLTVL.

The chain carries TRBV6-1 and TRBJ2-7, with 7 nucleotides matching TRBD1. The CDR3 has 14 amino acids. Trimming took 10 bases from V and 7 from J; bases not matched to a gene: 16. From germline, CDR1 is MNHNS and CDR2 SASEGT. The CDR3 nucleotides are TGTGCCACAACTCCCGGACAGGTCCTTGGGGAGCAGTACTTC. This codes for CATTPGQVLGEQYF.

The chain has TRBV6-1 and TRBJ1-2; maybe TRBD1 (5 bases). The V end lost 5 bases, the J end lost 1 base, and 14 bases lay between the germline ends. Per germline, CDR1 MNHNS and CDR2 SASEGT. The CDR3 consists of 15 residues. The CDR3 reads CASSFLGGFNYGYTF. CDR3 DNA sequence: TGTGCCAGCAGTTTCCTCGGGGGTTTTAACTATGGCTACACCTTC.

This sequence joins TRBV6-5 and TRBJ2-1, with 8 bases matching TRBD1. Germline assignment: CDR1 MNHEY and CDR2 SVGAGI. This CDR3 region has 15 residues. J lost 3 bases, V lost 4 bases, and 5 bases had no gene match. The CDR3 is CASSSDRGYYNEQFF. The CDR3 nucleotides read TGTGCCAGCAGTTCCGACAGGGGCTACTACAATGAGCAGTTCTTC.

This clone is categorized as medium-sized. CDR3 bases: TGTGCCAGCAGTTTAAGGCCAGGGGGCGGGAAAACTGAAGCTTTCTTT. This codes for CASSLRPGGGKTEAFF. The rearrangement uses TRBV27 and TRBJ1-1; 8 bases map to TRBD1. Germline CDR1 is MNHEY and CDR2 is SMNVEV (reference sequence). The CDR3 loop spans 16 amino acids. V shed 2 bases and J 5 bases; nucleotides not matched to a gene: 10.

The V call is TRBV7-2, the J call TRBJ2-3; TRBD2 is a possible D gene (7 bases). The CDR3 covers 16 residues. V lost 3 bases and J 3 bases, leaving 16 bases between the germline ends. In germline, CDR1 is SGHTA, CDR2 FQGNSA. CDR3 protein: CASSFGTGGWTDTQYF. The CDR3 nucleotides are TGTGCCAGCAGCTTTGGAACGGGGGGCTGGACAGATACGCAGTATTTT.

This clone was picked up a small number of times. The rearrangement joins TRBV2 to TRBJ1-2; D possibly corresponds to TRBD1 (5 bases). V was shortened by 6 bases and J by 7 bases, with 6 bases between the two germline ends. This CDR3 has 10 amino acids. Germline CDR1 is SNHLY and CDR2 is FYNNEI. In DNA form, the CDR3 reads TGTGCCAGCAGCAGGGTTGGCTACACCTTC. Protein sequence: CASSRVGYTF.

This clone was seen a few times. The chain recombines TRBV18 with TRBJ2-1, with D perhaps TRBD2 (7 bases). Germline V gene sequence: CDR1 KGHSH, CDR2 LQKENI. The germline V and J ends were trimmed by 2 bases and 0 bases, with 17 bases remaining between them. This CDR3 spans 18 amino acids. DNA for the CDR3: TGTGCCAGCTCACCAGGGTTCGGCGGGGGCAGCTCCTACAATGAGCAGTTCTTC. Its translation is CASSPGFGGGSSYNEQFF.